This T cell receptor beta chain stems from a study of CD4 T cells in relation to SARS-CoV-2 and coronaviruses. Concerning this clone itself: Its antigen is unknown.

CD4+ T cells from unexposed donors were obtained before the COVID-19 pandemic (2011-2018). After 10 to 11 days of culture, CD4+ T cells were isolated. As cell numbers allowed, unexposed-donor CD4+ T cells faced SARS-CoV-2 S/N and four cold-coronavirus spikes. The germline gives CDR1 GTSNPN, CDR2 SVGIG (reference sequence). V trimming: 0 bases; J trimming: 10 bases; junction bases outside the gene matches: 1. This CDR3 region has 11 residues. This table comes from immunoSEQ multiplex PCR, and its TCRdb copy is limited to in-frame clones, with some not included. This sample has roughly 20,000 clones, with about three quarters found just once.

Sequenced: CD4+ T cells from PBMCs, cultured in vitro. This sequence joins TRBV30 and TRBJ1-1, with 8 bases matching TRBD1. The receptor was isolated from a human donor in good health. Written as DNA, the CDR3 is TGTGCCTGGAGTGTCAGGGGGCCAGCTTTCTTT. Translated: CAWSVRGPAFF.